One sample yielded the 16 T cell receptor beta chains listed below, sequenced in a study of siplizumab effects on memory and regulatory T cells. This table comes from immunoSEQ multiplex PCR, and its TCRdb copy is limited to in-frame clones, with some not included. The profile shows some 100,000 clones, roughly 96% of them singletons. Sequenced input: naive CD4+ T cells sorted from blood. These receptors were collected from a human donor in good health.

This chain joins TRBV18 and TRBJ2-5, with D maybe TRBD2 (5 bases). The CDR3 loop spans 15 amino acids. Germline-derived CDR1 and CDR2 are KGHSH and LQKENI. The V end was cut by 3 bases, the J end by 7 bases, with 18 bases between. The CDR3 protein is CASSPLMGNGRTQYF. Written as DNA, the CDR3 is TGTGCCAGCTCACCTCTAATGGGGAATGGGAGGACCCAGTACTTC.

A single count supports this clone. This chain uses TRBV7-7 with TRBJ2-3; 9 bases map to TRBD1. The CDR3 runs 13 residues. The V gene end was trimmed by 5 bases and the J gene end by 5 bases; junction bases not matched to a gene: 2. Germline V lookup: CDR1 SSHAT, CDR2 FNYEAQ (reference sequence). Here the CDR3 DNA reads TGTGCCAGCAGCCCGGACAGGGGAGATACGCAGTATTTT. This codes for CASSPDRGDTQYF.

This clone was seen a few times. This sequence joins TRBV10-1 and TRBJ2-7; D might be TRBD1 (6 bases). The CDR3 totals 12 residues. The ends were cut back, 6 bases at V and 4 bases at J, with 10 bases in the middle. Germline V gene sequence: CDR1 WNHNN, CDR2 SYGVQD (reference sequence). Written as DNA, the CDR3 is TGCGCCAGCAGCCCTGGACAGTACGAGCAGTACTTC. Translation gives CASSPGQYEQYF.

This sequence joins TRBV28 and TRBJ1-4; no reliable D call. CDR1 MDHEN and CDR2 SYDVKM come from the germline V gene. This CDR3 contains 16 residues. The V gene lost 3 bases and the J gene lost 5 bases, with 16 bases spanning the gap. CDR3: CASSLRVGVSNEKLFF. DNA of the CDR3: TGTGCCAGCAGTTTGCGGGTAGGAGTCTCAAATGAAAAACTGTTTTTT.

The chain joins TRBV9 to TRBJ2-7; 7 positions agree with TRBD1. J gave up 0 bases and V 4 bases, and 4 bases lay outside the gene matches. This CDR3 contains 14 residues. CDR1 is SGDLS and CDR2 is YYNGEE in the germline V gene. This chain's CDR3 is CASSSGQSSYEQYF. The CDR3 DNA reads TGTGCCAGCAGCTCGGGACAGAGCTCCTACGAGCAGTACTTC.

The chain links TRBV2 to TRBJ1-2; TRBD1 matches 9 bases. Germline CDR1 SNHLY, CDR2 FYNNEI. The CDR3 contains 15 residues. The J segment lost 4 bases and the V segment lost 0 bases, leaving 3 bases of the junction unmatched. This chain's CDR3 is CASSEAGDRVYGYTF. The DNA of the CDR3 is TGTGCCAGCAGTGAAGCTGGGGACAGGGTCTATGGCTACACCTTC.

This clone showed up just a few times. V usage is TRBV30 and J usage is TRBJ1-1; D gene ambiguous. V was trimmed by 2 bases and J by 1 base, leaving 11 bases between them. The CDR3 sequence is 14 residues long. CDR1 is GTSNPN and CDR2 is SVGIG in the germline V gene (reference sequence). As DNA, the CDR3 is TGTGCCTGGAGTCGGACGGTTCAGAACACTGAAGCTTTCTTT. As protein: CAWSRTVQNTEAFF.

This clone was recorded once. The chain is built from TRBV7-9 and TRBJ1-3; a possible D gene is TRBD1 (5 bases). Trimming took 11 bases from V and 0 from J, leaving 11 bases between them. Germline loops: CDR1 SEHNR, CDR2 FQNEAQ (reference sequence). This CDR3 region has 13 residues. CDR3: CAAVRGSGNTIYF. The CDR3 DNA follows: TGTGCCGCGGTTAGGGGCTCTGGAAACACCATATATTTT. Complete variable domain (other parts from reference TRBV7-9 and TRBJ1-3): DTGVSQNPRHKITKRGQNVTFRCDPISEHNRLYWYRQTLGQGPEFLTYFQNEAQLEKSRLLSDRFSAERPKGSFSTLEIQRTEQGDSAMYLCAAVRGSGNTIYFGEGSWLTVV.

The rearrangement links TRBV7-3 to TRBJ1-6, with D unclear. Trimming took 2 bases from V and 7 from J, leaving 3 bases between them. From germline, CDR1 is SGHTA and CDR2 FQGTGA. The CDR3 runs 12 residues. The chain's CDR3 is CASSLGNSPLHF. The DNA for the CDR3 is TGTGCCAGCAGCTTAGGAAATTCACCCCTCCACTTT.

The chain links TRBV11-3 to TRBJ1-1; D call uncertain. The CDR3 extends over 15 amino acids. The germline V gene has CDR1 SGHNT and CDR2 YENEEA. V dropped 5 bases and J dropped 4 bases, with 17 bases sitting between them. CDR3 nucleotides: TGTGCCAGCAGCCCACCGGCGATTGGTGGCACTGAAGCTTTCTTT. Its protein is CASSPPAIGGTEAFF.

The chain is built from TRBV7-9 and TRBJ2-5; a weak D match, TRBD2 (6 bases). The CDR3 loop spans 13 amino acids. The V end was cut by 1 base, the J end by 5 bases, with 8 bases between. Germline CDR1 is SEHNR and CDR2 is FQNEAQ (reference sequence). The CDR3 is CASSLGGRETQYF. CDR3 DNA: TGTGCCAGCAGCTTAGGGGGGAGGGAGACCCAGTACTTC.

The V call is TRBV9, the J call TRBJ2-7; TRBD1 matches 8 bases. The CDR3 spans 15 residues. Germline V gives CDR1 SGDLS, CDR2 YYNGEE. V trimming: 4 bases; J trimming: 0 bases; junction bases outside the gene matches: 6. The CDR3 nucleotides are TGTGCCAGCAGCCTCACGGGACAGGCCTCCTACGAGCAGTACTTC. Amino acids: CASSLTGQASYEQYF.

The V call is TRBV27, the J call TRBJ1-6; no clear D. The CDR3 covers 15 residues. Trimming took off 3 bases at V and 5 bases at J, with 11 bases between the two ends. CDR1 is MNHEY, CDR2 SMNVEV, per germline (reference sequence). In DNA form, the CDR3 reads TGTGCCAGCAGTTTGGGGAGCGCCAATAATTCACCCCTCCACTTT. Translated: CASSLGSANNSPLHF.

This clone was detected once. The chain's CDR3 is CASSLIGKSSYNEQFF. In nucleotides, the CDR3 is TGTGCCAGCAGCTTAATTGGGAAGAGCTCCTACAATGAGCAGTTCTTC. The chain has TRBV7-3 and TRBJ2-1; D ambiguous. With 1 base removed from V and 0 bases from J, the gap between germline ends came to 10 bases. The CDR3 consists of 16 residues. Germline CDR1 SGHTA, CDR2 FQGTGA.

The rearrangement uses TRBV9 and TRBJ1-4; 9 positions agree with TRBD1. Per germline, CDR1 SGDLS and CDR2 YYNGEE. The CDR3 length is 15 residues. V gave up 3 bases and J gave up 6 bases; unmatched junction bases: 6. The CDR3: CASSERQGGYEKLFF. CDR3 DNA sequence: TGTGCCAGCAGCGAGCGACAGGGGGGGTATGAAAAACTGTTTTTT. The full variable domain, with the rest looked up from reference TRBV9 and TRBJ1-4, is DSGVTQTPKHLITATGQRVTLRCSPRSGDLSVYWYQQSLDQGLQFLIQYYNGEERAKGNILERFSAQQFPDLHSELNLSSLELGDSALYFCASSERQGGYEKLFFGSGTQLSVL.

The V and J genes are TRBV6-6 and TRBJ1-2, with D hard to call. Trimming shortened V by 2 bases and J by 4 bases, and 8 bases separated the two germline ends. Germline-derived CDR1 and CDR2 are MNHNY and SVGAGI (reference sequence). The CDR3 contains 13 residues. CDR3 in amino acids: CASSYRVFYGYTF. The DNA of the CDR3 is TGTGCCAGCAGTTACAGGGTGTTCTATGGCTACACCTTC.